The sequence of this T cell receptor beta chain was determined in a study of breast tumors, draining lymph nodes, adjacent tissues. Broader study findings: Luminal-like breast cancer showed significantly higher tumor–nontumor repertoire similarity than basal-like. Most tumor T cells seemingly derive from lymph node, then expand in tumor. Data only fit, rather than demonstrated, lymph node origin of most tumor T cells. Tumors had less TCR diversity than lymph nodes, more than nontumor tissue.

From the multiplex PCR reads, TCRdb called clonotypes with MiXCR, one entry per CDR3 protein. The sample carries about 140,000 distinct CDR3 sequences, approximately 32% recorded once. Axillary draining lymph nodes of breast cancer patients supplied the node samples. This CDR3 comprises 14 residues. V gave up 7 bases and J gave up 8 bases, with 20 bases separating them. Germline V gene data show CDR1 as SGHRS and CDR2 as YFSETQ. A remark on this clonotype: Its antigen is not known.

The sequence came from a female donor with breast cancer. Some clones in this sample may be carry-over from other donors' samples. The specimen sequenced was axillary lymph node tissue. The chain couples TRBV5-1 to TRBJ2-3; a possible D gene is TRBD2 (5 bases). The CDR3 loop reads CASDRGHSTATQYF. The CDR3 region has the DNA TGCGCCAGCGACCGGGGTCATAGCACGGCTACGCAGTATTTT.